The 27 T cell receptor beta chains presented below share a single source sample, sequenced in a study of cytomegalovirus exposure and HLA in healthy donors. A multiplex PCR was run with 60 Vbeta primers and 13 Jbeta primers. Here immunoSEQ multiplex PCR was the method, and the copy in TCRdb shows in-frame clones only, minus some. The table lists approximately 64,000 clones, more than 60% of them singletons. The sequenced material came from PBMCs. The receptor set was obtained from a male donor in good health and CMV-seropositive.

CDR3 bases: TGTGCCAGCAGCCGGGACAGACGGGGCACTGAAGCTTTCTTT. Its translation: CASSRDRRGTEAFF. The chain is built from TRBV11-2 and TRBJ1-1; 7 bases fit TRBD1. The germline CDR1 and CDR2 sequences are SGHAT and FQNNGV. The CDR3 runs 14 residues. J was trimmed by 4 bases and V by 5 bases; bases with no gene match: 7.

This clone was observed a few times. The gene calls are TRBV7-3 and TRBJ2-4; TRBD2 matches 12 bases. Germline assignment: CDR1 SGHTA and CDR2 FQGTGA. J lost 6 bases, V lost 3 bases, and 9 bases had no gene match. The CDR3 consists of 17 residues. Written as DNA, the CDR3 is TGTGCCAGCAGCTTGACTAGCGGGGGCCCGGGCGGAAACATTCAGTACTTC. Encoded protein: CASSLTSGGPGGNIQYF.

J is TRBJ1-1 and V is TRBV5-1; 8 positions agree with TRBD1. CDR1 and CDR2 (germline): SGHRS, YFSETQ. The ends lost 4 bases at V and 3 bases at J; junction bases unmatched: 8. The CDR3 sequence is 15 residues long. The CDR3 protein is CASSKDRVADTEAFF. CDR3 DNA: TGCGCCAGCAGCAAGGACAGGGTGGCGGACACTGAAGCTTTCTTT.

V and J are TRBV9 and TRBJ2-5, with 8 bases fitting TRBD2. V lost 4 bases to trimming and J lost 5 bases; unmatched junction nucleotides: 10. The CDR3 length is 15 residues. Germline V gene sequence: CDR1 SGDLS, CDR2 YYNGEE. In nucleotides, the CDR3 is TGTGCCAGCAGCACCGGGACTAGTATAACGGAGACCCAGTACTTC. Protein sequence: CASSTGTSITETQYF.

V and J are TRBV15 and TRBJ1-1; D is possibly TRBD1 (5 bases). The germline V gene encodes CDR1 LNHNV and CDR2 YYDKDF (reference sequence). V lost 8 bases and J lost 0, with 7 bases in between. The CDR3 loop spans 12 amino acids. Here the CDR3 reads CATGALNTEAFF. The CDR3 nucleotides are TGTGCCACCGGGGCCTTGAACACTGAAGCTTTCTTT.

CDR3 in DNA: TGCGCCAGCAGCCAGGCCGCAGGCTATAATTCACCCCTCCACTTT. It is translated as CASSQAAGYNSPLHF. The genes are TRBV4-3 and TRBJ1-6; D ambiguous. This CDR3 is 15 amino acids long. From germline, CDR1 is LGHNA and CDR2 YSLEER. V lost 3 bases to trimming and J lost 3 bases, with 9 bases between them.

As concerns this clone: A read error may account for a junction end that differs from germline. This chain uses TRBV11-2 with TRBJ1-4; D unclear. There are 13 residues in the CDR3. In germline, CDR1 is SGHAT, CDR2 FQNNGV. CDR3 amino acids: CASSLSTNEELFF. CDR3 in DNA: TGTGCCAGCAGCTTATCAACTAATGAAGAACTGTTTTTT.

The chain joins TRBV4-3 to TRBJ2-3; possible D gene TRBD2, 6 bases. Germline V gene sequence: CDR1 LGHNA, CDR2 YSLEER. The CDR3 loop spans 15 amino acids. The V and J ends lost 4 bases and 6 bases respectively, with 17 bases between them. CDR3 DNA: TGCGCCAGCAGCCCGAGGAGGGGCCCTCCCGATACGCAGTATTTT. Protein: CASSPRRGPPDTQYF.

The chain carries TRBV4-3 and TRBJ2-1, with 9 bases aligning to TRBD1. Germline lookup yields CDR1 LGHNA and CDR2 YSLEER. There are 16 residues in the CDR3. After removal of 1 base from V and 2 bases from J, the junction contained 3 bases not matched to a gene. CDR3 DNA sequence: TGCGCCAGCAGCCAAGCGGGACAGGGTGCCTACAATGAGCAGTTCTTC. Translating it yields CASSQAGQGAYNEQFF.

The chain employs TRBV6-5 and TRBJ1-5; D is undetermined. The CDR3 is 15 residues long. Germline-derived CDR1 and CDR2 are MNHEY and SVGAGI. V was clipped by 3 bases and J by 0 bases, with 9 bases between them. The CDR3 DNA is TGTGCCAGCAGTTATAGTGGTAGTAGCAATCAGCCCCAGCATTTT. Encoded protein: CASSYSGSSNQPQHF.

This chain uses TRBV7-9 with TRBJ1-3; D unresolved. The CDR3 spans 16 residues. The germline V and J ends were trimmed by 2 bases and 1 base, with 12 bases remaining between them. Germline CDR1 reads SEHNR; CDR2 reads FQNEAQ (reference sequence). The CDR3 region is CASSLKGGPSGNTIYF. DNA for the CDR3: TGTGCCAGCAGCTTAAAGGGAGGGCCTTCTGGAAACACCATATATTTT.

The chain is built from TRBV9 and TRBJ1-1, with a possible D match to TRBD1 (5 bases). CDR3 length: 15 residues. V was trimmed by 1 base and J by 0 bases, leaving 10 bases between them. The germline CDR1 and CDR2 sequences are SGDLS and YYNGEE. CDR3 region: CASSVTDTLNTEAFF. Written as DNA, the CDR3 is TGTGCCAGCAGCGTAACGGACACTTTGAACACTGAAGCTTTCTTT.

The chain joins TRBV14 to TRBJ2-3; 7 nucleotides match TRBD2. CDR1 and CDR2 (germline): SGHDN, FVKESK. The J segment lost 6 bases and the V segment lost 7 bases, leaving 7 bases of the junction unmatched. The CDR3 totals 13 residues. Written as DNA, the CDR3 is TGTGCCAGCAATCTACCCGGGGGGGATACGCAGTATTTT. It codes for CASNLPGGDTQYF. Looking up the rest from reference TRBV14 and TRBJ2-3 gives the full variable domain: EAGVTQFPSHSVIEKGQTVTLRCDPISGHDNLYWYRRVMGKEIKFLLHFVKESKQDESGMPNNRFLAERTGGTYSTLKVQPAELEDSGVYFCASNLPGGDTQYFGPGTRLTVL.

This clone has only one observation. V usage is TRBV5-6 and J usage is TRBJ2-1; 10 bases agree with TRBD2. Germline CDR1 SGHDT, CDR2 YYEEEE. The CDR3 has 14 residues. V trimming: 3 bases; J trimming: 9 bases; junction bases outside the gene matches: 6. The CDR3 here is CASSYSSGGFEQFF. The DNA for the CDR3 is TGTGCCAGCAGCTATAGTAGCGGGGGGTTTGAGCAGTTCTTC.

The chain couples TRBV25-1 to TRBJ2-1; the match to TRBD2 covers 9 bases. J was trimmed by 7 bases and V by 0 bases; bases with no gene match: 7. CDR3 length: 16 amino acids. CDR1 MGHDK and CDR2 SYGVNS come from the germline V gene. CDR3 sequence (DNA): TGTGCCAGCAGTGAATATGCGGGGGGGCCTAAGAATGAGCAGTTCTTC. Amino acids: CASSEYAGGPKNEQFF.

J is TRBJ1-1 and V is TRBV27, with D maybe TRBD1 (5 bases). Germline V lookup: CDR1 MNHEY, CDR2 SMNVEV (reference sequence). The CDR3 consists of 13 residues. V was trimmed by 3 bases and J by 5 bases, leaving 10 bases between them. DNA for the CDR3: TGTGCCAGCAGTTTTCGGGGGAGAACTGAAGCTTTCTTT. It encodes CASSFRGRTEAFF.

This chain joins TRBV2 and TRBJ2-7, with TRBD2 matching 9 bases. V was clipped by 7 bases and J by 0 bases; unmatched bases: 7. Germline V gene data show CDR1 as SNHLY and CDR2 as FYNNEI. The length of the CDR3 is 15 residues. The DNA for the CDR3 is TGTGCCAGCATTATGACGACTAGCGGCTCCTACGAGCAGTACTTC. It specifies CASIMTTSGSYEQYF.

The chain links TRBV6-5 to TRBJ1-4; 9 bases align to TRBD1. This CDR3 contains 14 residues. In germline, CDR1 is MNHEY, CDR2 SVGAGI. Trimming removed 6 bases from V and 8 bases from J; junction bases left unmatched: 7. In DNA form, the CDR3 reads TGTGCCAGCAGCATTACAGGGGGCGGCGAAAAACTGTTTTTT. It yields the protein CASSITGGGEKLFF.

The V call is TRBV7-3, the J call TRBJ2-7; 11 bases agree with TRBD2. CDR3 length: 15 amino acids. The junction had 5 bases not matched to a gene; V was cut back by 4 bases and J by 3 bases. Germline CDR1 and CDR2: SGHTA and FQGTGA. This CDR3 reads CASSWTSGPLYEQYF. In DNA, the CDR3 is TGTGCCAGCAGCTGGACTAGCGGGCCTCTCTACGAGCAGTACTTC.

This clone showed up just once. In nucleotides, the CDR3 is TGCGCCAGCAGCCAAGATCAACAGAATAATTCACCCCTCCACTTT. It specifies CASSQDQQNNSPLHF. The gene calls are TRBV4-1 and TRBJ1-6; D unresolved. V lost 0 bases and J 5 bases, leaving 8 bases between the germline ends. The CDR3 runs 15 residues. Per germline, CDR1 MGHRA and CDR2 YSYEKL.

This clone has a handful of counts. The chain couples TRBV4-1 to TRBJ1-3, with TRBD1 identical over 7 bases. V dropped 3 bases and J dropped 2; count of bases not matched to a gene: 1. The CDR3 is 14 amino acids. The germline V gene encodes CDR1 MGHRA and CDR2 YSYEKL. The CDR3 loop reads CASSQGTAGNTIYF. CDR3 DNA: TGCGCCAGCAGCCAGGGGACAGCTGGAAACACCATATATTTT.

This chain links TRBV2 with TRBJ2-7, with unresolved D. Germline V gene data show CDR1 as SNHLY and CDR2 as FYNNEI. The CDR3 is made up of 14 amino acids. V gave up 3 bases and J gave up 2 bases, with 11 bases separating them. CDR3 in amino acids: CASSDRQATYEQYF. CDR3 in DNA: TGTGCCAGCAGTGACCGGCAGGCCACCTACGAGCAGTACTTC.

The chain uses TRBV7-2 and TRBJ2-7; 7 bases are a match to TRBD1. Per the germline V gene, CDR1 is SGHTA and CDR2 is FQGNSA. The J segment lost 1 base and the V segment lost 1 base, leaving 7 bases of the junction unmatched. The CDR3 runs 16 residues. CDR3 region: CASSLERDSFSYEQYF. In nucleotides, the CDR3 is TGTGCCAGCAGCTTAGAAAGGGACAGCTTTTCCTACGAGCAGTACTTC.

CDR3: CARSLTGNHEQYF. The CDR3 region has the DNA TGTGCCAGATCCCTGACAGGTAACCACGAGCAGTACTTC. V usage is TRBV11-2 and J usage is TRBJ2-7; D is perhaps TRBD1 (6 bases). Germline V lookup: CDR1 SGHAT, CDR2 FQNNGV. The V end was cut by 9 bases, the J end by 5 bases, with 17 bases between. The CDR3 extends over 13 amino acids.

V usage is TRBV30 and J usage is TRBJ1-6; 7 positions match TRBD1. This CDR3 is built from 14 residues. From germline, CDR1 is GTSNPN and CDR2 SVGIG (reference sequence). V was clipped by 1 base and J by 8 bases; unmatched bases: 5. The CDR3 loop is CAWSAGQHYSPLHF. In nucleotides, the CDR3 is TGTGCCTGGAGTGCGGGACAGCACTATTCACCCCTCCACTTT. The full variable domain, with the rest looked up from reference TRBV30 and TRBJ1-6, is SQTIHQWPATLVQPVGSPLSLECTVEGTSNPNLYWYRQAAGRGLQLLFYSVGIGQISSEVPQNLSASRPQDRQFILSSKKLLLSDSGFYLCAWSAGQHYSPLHFGNGTRLTVT.

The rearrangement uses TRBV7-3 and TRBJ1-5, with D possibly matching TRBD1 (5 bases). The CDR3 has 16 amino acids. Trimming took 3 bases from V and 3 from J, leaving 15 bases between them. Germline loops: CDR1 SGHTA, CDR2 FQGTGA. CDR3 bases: TGTGCCAGCAGCTTCCGACGGGGGGGACTCAATCAGCCCCAGCATTTT. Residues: CASSFRRGGLNQPQHF. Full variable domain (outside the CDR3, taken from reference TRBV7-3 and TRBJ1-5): GAGVSQTPSNKVTEKGKYVELRCDPISGHTALYWYRQSLGQGPEFLIYFQGTGAADDSGLPNDRFFAVRPEGSVSTLKIQRTERGDSAVYLCASSFRRGGLNQPQHFGDGTRLSIL.

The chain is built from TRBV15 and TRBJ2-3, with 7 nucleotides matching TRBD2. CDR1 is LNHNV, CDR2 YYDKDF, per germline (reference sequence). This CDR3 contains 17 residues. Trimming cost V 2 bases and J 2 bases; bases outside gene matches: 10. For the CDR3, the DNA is TGTGCCACCAGCAGACCTTTTACCGGGACTACCACAGATACGCAGTATTTT. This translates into CATSRPFTGTTTDTQYF.